This TCR beta chain was sequenced in a study of shared clonotypes between healthy human individuals. Across the study: There were three CD4 naive, three CD4 memory, two CD8 naive and one CD8 memory plates per donor.

Germline V gene sequence: CDR1 SGHAT, CDR2 FQNNGV. This CDR3 has 16 amino acids. V was pared by 5 bases and J by 0 bases, with 13 bases between. This clone was seen more than once but under ten times. What it recognizes is unknown. Samples underwent the assay at deep level. The repertoire was sequenced with immunoSEQ multiplex PCR; TCRdb's copy has only in-frame clones and lacks some. The data show 95,000 to 120,000 clones, with around two thirds seen just once and 20% to 25% held by the top ten. General study results and limits: Among donors, the sharing of clonotypes was expected to be influenced by sequencing depth.

This clonotype originated in a woman younger than 45 in good health. The sequencing sample was made of memory CD8+ T cells sorted from blood. Subset meaning: CD45RO+ cells pooled with CCR7-negative TemRA cells. The chain is built from TRBV11-2 and TRBJ1-4; the D gene is possibly TRBD1 (5 bases). CDR3 residues: CASSPWGYATNEKLFF. The CDR3 bases are TGTGCCAGCAGCCCCTGGGGGTATGCAACTAATGAAAAACTGTTTTTT.